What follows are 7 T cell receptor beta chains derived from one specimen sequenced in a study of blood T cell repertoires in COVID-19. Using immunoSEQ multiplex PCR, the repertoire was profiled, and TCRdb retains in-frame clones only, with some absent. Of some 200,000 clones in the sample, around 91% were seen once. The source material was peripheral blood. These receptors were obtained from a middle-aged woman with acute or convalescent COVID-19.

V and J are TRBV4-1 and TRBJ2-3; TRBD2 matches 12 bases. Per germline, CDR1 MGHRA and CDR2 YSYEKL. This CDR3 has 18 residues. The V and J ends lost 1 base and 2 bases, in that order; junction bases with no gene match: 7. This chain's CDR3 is CASSQALLAGGPTDTQYF. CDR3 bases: TGCGCCAGCAGCCAAGCCTTACTAGCGGGGGGACCCACAGATACGCAGTATTTT.

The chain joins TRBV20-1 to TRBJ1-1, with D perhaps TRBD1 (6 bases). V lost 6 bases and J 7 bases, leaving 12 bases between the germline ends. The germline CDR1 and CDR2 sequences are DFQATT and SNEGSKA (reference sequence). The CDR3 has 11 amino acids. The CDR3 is CSAILTGEAFF. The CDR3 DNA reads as TGCAGTGCAATCTTGACAGGTGAAGCTTTCTTT.

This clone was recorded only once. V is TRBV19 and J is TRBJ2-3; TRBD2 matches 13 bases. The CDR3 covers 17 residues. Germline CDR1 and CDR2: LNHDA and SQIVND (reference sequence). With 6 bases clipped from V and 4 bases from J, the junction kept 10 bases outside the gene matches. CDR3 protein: CASRELAGGPFADTQYF. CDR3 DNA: TGTGCCAGTAGAGAACTAGCGGGGGGGCCTTTCGCAGATACGCAGTATTTT.

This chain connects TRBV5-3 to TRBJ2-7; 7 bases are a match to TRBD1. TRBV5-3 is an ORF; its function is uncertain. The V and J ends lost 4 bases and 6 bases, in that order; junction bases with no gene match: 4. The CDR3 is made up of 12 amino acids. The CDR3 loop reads CARSPGTAEQYV. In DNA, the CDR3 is TGTGCCAGAAGCCCCGGGACAGCCGAGCAGTACGTC.

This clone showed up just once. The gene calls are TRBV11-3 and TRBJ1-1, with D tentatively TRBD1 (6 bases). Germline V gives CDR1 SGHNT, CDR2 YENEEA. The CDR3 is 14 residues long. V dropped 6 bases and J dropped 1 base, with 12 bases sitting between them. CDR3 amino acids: CASSLRGTNTEAFF. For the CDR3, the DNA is TGTGCCAGCAGTCTCAGGGGAACGAACACTGAAGCTTTCTTT.

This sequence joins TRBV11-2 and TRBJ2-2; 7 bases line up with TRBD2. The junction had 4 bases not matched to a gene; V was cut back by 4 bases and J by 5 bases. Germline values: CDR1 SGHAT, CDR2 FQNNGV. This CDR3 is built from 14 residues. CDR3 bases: TGTGCCAGCAGCTGGGGGAGGGGAACCGGGGAGCTGTTTTTT. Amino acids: CASSWGRGTGELFF.

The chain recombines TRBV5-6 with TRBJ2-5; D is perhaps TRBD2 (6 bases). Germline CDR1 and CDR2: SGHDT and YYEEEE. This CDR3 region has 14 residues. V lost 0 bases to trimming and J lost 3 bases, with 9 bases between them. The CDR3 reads CASSLVSGEETQYF. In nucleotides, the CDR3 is TGTGCCAGCAGCTTGGTTAGCGGCGAAGAGACCCAGTACTTC.